The subject of this entry is one T cell receptor (beta chain). The antigen is undetermined. The data are from a study of T cell repertoires in cytomegalovirus infection. Study results and caveats: Carriage of CMV together with the relevant HLA was identifiable through cumulative public TCR beta family frequency. The response measured ex vivo was dominated by TCR beta clonotypes (HLA-C-restricted and CMV-specific).

The V gene's germline CDR1 is LGHDT and CDR2 YNNKEL (reference sequence). V gave up 0 bases and J gave up 3 bases, with 12 bases separating them. The CDR3 length is 16 residues. TCRdb processed the reads anew with MiXCR; each CDR3 protein has one entry. Altogether approximately 500,000 distinct CDR3 sequences are present, 15% to 20% being singletons, with the ten largest covering 24%. Sequenced sample: CD8+ T cells from PBMCs. The clonotype was recovered from a human donor in good health (CMV status not recorded). Some clones in this sample may be carry-over from other donors' samples. V gene TRBV3-1 combines with J gene TRBJ2-1; TRBD2 might be the D (6 bases). CDR3: CASSQDKRRGYNEQFF. The CDR3 bases are TGTGCCAGCAGCCAAGATAAGCGGCGGGGCTACAATGAGCAGTTCTTC.